This T cell receptor beta chain was captured in a study of blood T cells in healthy people across ages. Turning to the study itself: The capture of about one barcoded beta molecule per two T cells was achieved by template switching. Study-wide findings and caveats: Possibly, changes in expanded clonotypes were confounded because donor CMV status was unknown.

Concerning this clonotype itself: What it binds is not known.

Using a J-beta primer mix together with a sample-barcoded 5' primer, a second PCR was run for about 7 to 12 cycles. A single record per CDR3 protein comes from TCRdb applying MiXCR to the 5' RACE reads. The table records 1.6 million or so distinct CDR3 sequences, 34% of them present only once. Healthy Caucasian individuals from Russia aged about 6 to 95 were enrolled as donors. Each donor had about 9.6 milliliters of peripheral blood drawn. The CDR3 loop spans 15 amino acids. CDR1 and CDR2 from the germline V gene are GTSNPN and SVGIG (reference sequence). After removal of 2 bases from V and 2 bases from J, the junction contained 5 bases not matched to a gene.

This clonotype originated in a woman in her 30s in good health. Sequencing was done on a sample of blood. The V gene is TRBV30, the J gene TRBJ2-7; TRBD2 aligns across 11 bases. The CDR3 loop reads CAWSPSGRPPYEQYF. The CDR3 DNA reads as TGTGCCTGGAGTCCTAGCGGGAGGCCTCCCTACGAGCAGTACTTC.